These 6 T cell receptor beta chains share one sample of origin, sequenced in a study of T cell responses to AZD1222 COVID-19 vaccine. Here immunoSEQ multiplex PCR was the method, and the copy in TCRdb shows in-frame clones only, minus some. The sample shows 130,000 or so clones, about 90% of them seen only once. The sequenced sample was peripheral blood, obtained 28 days after the second dose of the MenACWY control vaccine. These receptor sequences come from an adult who received the MenACWY meningococcal vaccine as a control.

This chain links TRBV5-4 with TRBJ2-2, with 9 bases lining up with TRBD2. Per the germline V gene, CDR1 is SGHNT and CDR2 is YYREEE (reference sequence). The CDR3 loop spans 14 amino acids. V was clipped by 4 bases and J by 8 bases; unmatched bases: 6. CDR3 amino acids: CASSPGLASGELFF. The CDR3 bases are TGTGCCAGCAGCCCGGGACTAGCCTCGGGGGAGCTGTTTTTT.

The rearrangement joins TRBV7-2 to TRBJ2-2; TRBD1 might be the D (5 bases). Germline V lookup: CDR1 SGHTA, CDR2 FQGNSA. V lost 5 bases to trimming and J lost 2 bases, with 15 bases between them. The CDR3 totals 16 residues. The CDR3 nucleotides are TGTGCCAGCAGCACACAGGATGCCCTTAACACCGGGGAGCTGTTTTTT. It yields the protein CASSTQDALNTGELFF.

This rearrangement joins TRBV6-5 to TRBJ2-7; D is uncertain. Between the trimmed V and J ends, which lost 6 bases and 2 bases, there was a span of 8 bases. From germline, CDR1 is MNHEY and CDR2 SVGAGI. The CDR3 runs to 12 residues. The CDR3 sequence is CASRSTAYEQYF. The CDR3, as DNA: TGTGCCAGCAGATCTACAGCCTACGAGCAGTACTTC.

In regard to this clone: One end of the junction does not line up with germline, which may come from a read error. The genes are TRBV6-5 and TRBJ1-6; D is unclear. CDR3 length equals 13 residues. Germline V CDR1 and CDR2: MNHEY, SVGAGI. CDR3 region: CASSYSHNSPLHF. The DNA for the CDR3 is TGTGCCAGCAGTTACTCCCATAATTCACCCCTCCACTTT.

The chain joins TRBV6-5 to TRBJ2-3, with TRBD2 identical over 7 bases. V lost 2 bases and J lost 5; bases outside the gene matches: 7. CDR3 length: 15 residues. Germline assignment: CDR1 MNHEY and CDR2 SVGAGI. This CDR3 reads CASSYGAGEGDTQYF. Written as DNA, the CDR3 is TGTGCCAGCAGTTACGGGGCGGGAGAGGGAGATACGCAGTATTTT.

V usage is TRBV9 and J usage is TRBJ2-2; either TRBD1 or TRBD2 may supply D (6 bases each). Germline V gene lookup returns CDR1 SGDLS and CDR2 YYNGEE. Trimming stripped 4 bases from V and 5 bases from J, with 15 bases between. The CDR3 runs 15 residues. CDR3 amino acids: CASSPRGPGTGELFF. CDR3 nucleotides: TGTGCCAGCAGCCCACGGGGGCCGGGGACCGGGGAGCTGTTTTTT.